The present T cell receptor (beta chain) was sequenced within a study of blood T cells in healthy people across ages. The use of a sample-barcoded 5' primer and a J-beta primer mix characterized a second PCR of about 6 to 12 cycles. MiXCR, applied by TCRdb to the 5' RACE reads, yields one record per CDR3 protein. The table has 780,000 or so distinct CDR3 sequences, roughly 50% seen once; the top ten hold about 42%. Every donor contributed 8 to 10 milliliters of peripheral blood by blood draw. Per-sample PBMC isolation yielded at least 6.5 million cells. Study outcomes and limitations: Strong correlation existed between TCR beta diversity and naive T cell percentage. There were more naive CD4+ cells and higher diversity in long-lived donors than in aged donors.

In regard to this clonotype: The antigen is undetermined.

The ends lost 3 bases at V and 2 bases at J; junction bases unmatched: 8. Germline CDR1 and CDR2: DFQATT and SNEGSKA (reference sequence). This CDR3 region has 15 residues. The clonotype originates from a man older than 75 in good health. The material sequenced was blood. The chain combines TRBV20-1 with TRBJ2-7, with TRBD1 matching 9 bases. In DNA form, the CDR3 reads TGCAGTGCTAGGCCCAGGGACAGGGTCACCTACGAGCAGTACTTC. Translation: CSARPRDRVTYEQYF.